This TCR beta chain was profiled in a study of T cell responses to AZD1222 COVID-19 vaccine. General study results and limits: Unmutated variant regions are reportedly targeted by nearly half of spike-specific TCRs. There were mostly white British donors and more females than males, and clonal diversity was possibly underestimated. Spike-specific TCR breadth and depth rose after two AZD1222 doses.

The CDR3 loop spans 16 amino acids. The V segment lost 3 bases and the J segment 7 bases; nucleotides outside the gene matches: 9. The germline CDR1 and CDR2 sequences are MNHEY and SMNVEV (reference sequence). About this clone: Its antigen is as yet unknown.

Profiling relied on immunoSEQ multiplex PCR, and the TCRdb table lists in-frame clones only, not all of them. The sample shows some 150,000 clones, about 90% of them seen only once. The chain employs TRBV27 and TRBJ1-5, with TRBD1 matching 10 bases. This TCR was sampled from an adult in good health. The material sequenced was peripheral blood, taken on day 0 of MenACWY control vaccination. CDR3 in DNA: TGTGCCAGCAGTTTCGGCGGGACAGGGGTAAGGCAGCCCCAGCATTTT. Translation: CASSFGGTGVRQPQHF.